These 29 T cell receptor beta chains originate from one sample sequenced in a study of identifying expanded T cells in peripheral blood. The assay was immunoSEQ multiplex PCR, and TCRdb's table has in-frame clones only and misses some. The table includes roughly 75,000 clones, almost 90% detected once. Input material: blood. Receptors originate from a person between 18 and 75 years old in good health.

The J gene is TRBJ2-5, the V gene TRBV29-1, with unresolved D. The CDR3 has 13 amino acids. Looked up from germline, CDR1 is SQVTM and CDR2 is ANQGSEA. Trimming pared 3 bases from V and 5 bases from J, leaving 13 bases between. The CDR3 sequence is CSVEGSGRETQYF. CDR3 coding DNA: TGCAGCGTTGAGGGGTCAGGTAGGGAGACCCAGTACTTC. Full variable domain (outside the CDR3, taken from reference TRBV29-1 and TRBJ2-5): SAVISQKPSRDICQRGTSLTIQCQVDSQVTMMFWYRQQPGQSLTLIATANQGSEATYESGFVIDKFPISRPNLTFSTLTVSNMSPEDSSIYLCSVEGSGRETQYFGPGTRLLVL.

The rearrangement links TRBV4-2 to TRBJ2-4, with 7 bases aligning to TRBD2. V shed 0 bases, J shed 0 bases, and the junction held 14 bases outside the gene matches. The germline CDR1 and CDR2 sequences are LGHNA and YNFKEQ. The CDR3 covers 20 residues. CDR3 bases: TGTGCCAGCAGCCAAGAACTAGGAGGTGGGGAGGGGTTAGCCAAAAACATTCAGTACTTC. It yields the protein CASSQELGGGEGLAKNIQYF.

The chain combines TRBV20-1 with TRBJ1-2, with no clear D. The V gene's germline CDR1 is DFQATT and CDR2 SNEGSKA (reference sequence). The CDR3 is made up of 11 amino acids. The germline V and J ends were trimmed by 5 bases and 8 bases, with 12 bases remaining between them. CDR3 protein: CSAAPLGGYTF. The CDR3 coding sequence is TGCAGTGCTGCCCCCCTGGGGGGCTACACCTTC.

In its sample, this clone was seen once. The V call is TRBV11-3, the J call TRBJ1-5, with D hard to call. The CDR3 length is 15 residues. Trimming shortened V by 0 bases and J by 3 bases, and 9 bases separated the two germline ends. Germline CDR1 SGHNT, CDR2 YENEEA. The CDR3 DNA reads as TGTGCCAGCAGCTTAGACCATATCAACAATCAGCCCCAGCATTTT. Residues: CASSLDHINNQPQHF.

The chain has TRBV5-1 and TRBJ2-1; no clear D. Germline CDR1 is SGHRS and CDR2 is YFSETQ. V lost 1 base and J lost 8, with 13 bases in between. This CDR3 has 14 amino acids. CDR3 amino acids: CASSLSLLGYEQFF. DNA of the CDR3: TGCGCCAGCAGCTTGAGTTTATTGGGATATGAGCAGTTCTTC.

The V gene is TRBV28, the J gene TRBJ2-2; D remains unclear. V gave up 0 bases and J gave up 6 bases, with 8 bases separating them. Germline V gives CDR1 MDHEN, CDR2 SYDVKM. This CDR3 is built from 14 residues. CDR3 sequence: CASSLWDRPGELFF. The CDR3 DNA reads TGTGCCAGCAGTTTATGGGATCGCCCCGGGGAGCTGTTTTTT.

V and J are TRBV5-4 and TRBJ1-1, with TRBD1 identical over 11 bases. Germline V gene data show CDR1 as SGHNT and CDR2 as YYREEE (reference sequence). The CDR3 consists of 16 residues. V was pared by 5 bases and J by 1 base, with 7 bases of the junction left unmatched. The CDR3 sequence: CASRSGTGGRNTEAFF. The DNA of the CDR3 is TGTGCCAGCAGGTCCGGGACAGGGGGACGGAACACTGAAGCTTTCTTT.

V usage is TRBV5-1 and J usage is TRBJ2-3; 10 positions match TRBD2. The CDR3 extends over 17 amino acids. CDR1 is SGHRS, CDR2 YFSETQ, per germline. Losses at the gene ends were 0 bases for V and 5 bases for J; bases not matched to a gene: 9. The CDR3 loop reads CASSLARLAGVKDTQYF. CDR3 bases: TGCGCCAGCAGCTTGGCCCGGCTAGCGGGAGTGAAAGATACGCAGTATTTT. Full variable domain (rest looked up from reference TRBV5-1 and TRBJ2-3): KAGVTQTPRYLIKTRGQQVTLSCSPISGHRSVSWYQQTPGQGLQFLFEYFSETQRNKGNFPGRFSGRQFSNSRSEMNVSTLELGDSALYLCASSLARLAGVKDTQYFGPGTRLTVL.

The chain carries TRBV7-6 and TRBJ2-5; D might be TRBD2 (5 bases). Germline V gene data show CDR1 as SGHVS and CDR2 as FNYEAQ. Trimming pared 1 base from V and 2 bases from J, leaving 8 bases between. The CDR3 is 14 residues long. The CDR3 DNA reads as TGTGCCAGCAGCTTAGACCCGGGGCAAGAGACCCAGTACTTC. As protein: CASSLDPGQETQYF.

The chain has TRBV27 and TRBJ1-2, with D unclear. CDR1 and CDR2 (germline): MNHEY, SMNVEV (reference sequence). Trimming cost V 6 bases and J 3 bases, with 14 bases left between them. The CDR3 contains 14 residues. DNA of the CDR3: TGTGCCAGCAGACGGGCCTCAAGGGACTATGGCTACACCTTC. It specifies CASRRASRDYGYTF.

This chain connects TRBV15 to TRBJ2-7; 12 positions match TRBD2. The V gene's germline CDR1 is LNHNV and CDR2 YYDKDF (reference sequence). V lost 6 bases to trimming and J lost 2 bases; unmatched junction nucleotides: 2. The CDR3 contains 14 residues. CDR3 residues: CATSSSGRAYEQYF. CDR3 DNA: TGTGCCACCAGTTCTAGCGGGAGGGCCTACGAGCAGTACTTC.

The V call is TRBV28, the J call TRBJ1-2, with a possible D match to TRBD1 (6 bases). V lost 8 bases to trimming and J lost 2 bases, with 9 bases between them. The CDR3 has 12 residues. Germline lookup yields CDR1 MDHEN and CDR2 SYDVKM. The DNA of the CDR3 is TGTGCCAGCGCCGGGACAAACTATGGCTACACCTTC. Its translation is CASAGTNYGYTF.

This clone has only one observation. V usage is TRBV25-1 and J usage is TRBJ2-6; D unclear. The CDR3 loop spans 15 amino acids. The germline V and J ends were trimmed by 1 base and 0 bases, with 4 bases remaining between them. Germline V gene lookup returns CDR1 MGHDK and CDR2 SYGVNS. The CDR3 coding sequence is TGTGCCAGCAGTGAATCCCGCTCTGGGGCCAACGTCCTGACTTTC. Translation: CASSESRSGANVLTF.

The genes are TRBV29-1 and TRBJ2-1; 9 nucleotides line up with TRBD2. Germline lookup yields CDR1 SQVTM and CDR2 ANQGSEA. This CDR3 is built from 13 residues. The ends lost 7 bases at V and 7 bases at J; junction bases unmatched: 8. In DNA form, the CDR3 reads TGCAGCGCCGTGGGCGGGGGGGCGAATGAGCAGTTCTTC. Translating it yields CSAVGGGANEQFF.

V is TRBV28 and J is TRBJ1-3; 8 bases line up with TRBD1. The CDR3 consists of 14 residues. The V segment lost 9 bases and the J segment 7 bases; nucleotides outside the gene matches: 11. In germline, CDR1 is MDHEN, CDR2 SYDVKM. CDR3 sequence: CASTRDRKVNTIYF. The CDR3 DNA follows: TGTGCCAGTACCCGGGACAGGAAAGTCAACACCATATATTTT.

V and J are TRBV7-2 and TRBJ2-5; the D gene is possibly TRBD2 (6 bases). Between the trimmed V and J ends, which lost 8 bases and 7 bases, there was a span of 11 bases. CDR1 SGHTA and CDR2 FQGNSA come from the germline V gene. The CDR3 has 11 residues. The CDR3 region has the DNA TGTGCCAGCTCATCCGGGGGGACCCAGTACTTC. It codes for CASSSGGTQYF.

This chain's CDR3 is CSVAHDGDHHEQYF. For the CDR3, the DNA is TGCAGCGTTGCCCACGACGGCGATCACCACGAGCAGTACTTC. The V call is TRBV29-1, the J call TRBJ2-7; no reliable D call. Germline CDR1 is SQVTM and CDR2 is ANQGSEA. The CDR3 has 14 amino acids. The V and J ends lost 4 bases and 5 bases respectively, with 18 bases between them.

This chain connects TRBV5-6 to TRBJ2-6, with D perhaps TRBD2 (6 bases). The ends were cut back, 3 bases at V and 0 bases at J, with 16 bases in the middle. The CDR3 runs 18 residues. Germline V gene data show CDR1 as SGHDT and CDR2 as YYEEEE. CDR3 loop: CASSSFTGEFSGANVLTF. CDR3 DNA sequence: TGTGCCAGCAGCTCCTTTACGGGAGAATTCTCTGGGGCCAACGTCCTGACTTTC.

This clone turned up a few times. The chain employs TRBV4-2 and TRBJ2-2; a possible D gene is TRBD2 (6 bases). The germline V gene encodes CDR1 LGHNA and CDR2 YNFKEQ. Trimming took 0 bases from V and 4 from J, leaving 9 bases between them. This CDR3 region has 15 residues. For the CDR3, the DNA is TGTGCCAGCAGCCAAGAGGAGGGATCCACCGGGGAGCTGTTTTTT. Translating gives CASSQEEGSTGELFF.

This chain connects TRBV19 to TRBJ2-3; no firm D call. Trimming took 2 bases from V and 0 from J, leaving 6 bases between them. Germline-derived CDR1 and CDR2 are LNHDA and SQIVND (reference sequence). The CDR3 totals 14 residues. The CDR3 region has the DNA TGTGCCAGTAGTATATTCTCTAGCACAGATACGCAGTATTTT. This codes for CASSIFSSTDTQYF. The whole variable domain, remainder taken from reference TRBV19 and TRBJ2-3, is DGGITQSPKYLFRKEGQNVTLSCEQNLNHDAMYWYRQDPGQGLRLIYYSQIVNDFQKGDIAEGYSVSREKKESFPLTVTSAQKNPTAFYLCASSIFSSTDTQYFGPGTRLTVL.

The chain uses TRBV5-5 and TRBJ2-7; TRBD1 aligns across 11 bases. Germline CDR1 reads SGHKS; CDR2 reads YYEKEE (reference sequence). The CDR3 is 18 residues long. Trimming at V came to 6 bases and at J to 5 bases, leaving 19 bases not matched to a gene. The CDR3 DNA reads TGTGCCAGCACCTCCCTTCGAGGAACCGGGACAGGGGGTGACGAGCAGTACTTC. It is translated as CASTSLRGTGTGGDEQYF.

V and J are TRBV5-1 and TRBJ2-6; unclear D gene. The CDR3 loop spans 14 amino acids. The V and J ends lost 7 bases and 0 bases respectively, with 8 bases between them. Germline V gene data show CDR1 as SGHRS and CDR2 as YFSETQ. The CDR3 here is CASFPSSGANVLTF. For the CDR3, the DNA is TGCGCCAGCTTTCCCTCCTCTGGGGCCAACGTCCTGACTTTC.

The CDR3 region has the DNA TGTGCCAGCAGCTTTAGTTTACCGGGAGGCTACACCTTC. Translation: CASSFSLPGGYTF. V is TRBV5-4 and J is TRBJ1-2; D remains unclear. CDR1 is SGHNT and CDR2 is YYREEE in the germline V gene (reference sequence). CDR3 length: 13 amino acids. With 2 bases removed from V and 8 bases from J, the gap between germline ends came to 13 bases.

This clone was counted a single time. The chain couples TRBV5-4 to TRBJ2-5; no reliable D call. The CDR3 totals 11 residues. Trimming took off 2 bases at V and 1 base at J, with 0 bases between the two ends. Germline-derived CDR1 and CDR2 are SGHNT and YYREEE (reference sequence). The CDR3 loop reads CASSFQETQYF. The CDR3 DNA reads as TGTGCCAGCAGCTTCCAAGAGACCCAGTACTTC.

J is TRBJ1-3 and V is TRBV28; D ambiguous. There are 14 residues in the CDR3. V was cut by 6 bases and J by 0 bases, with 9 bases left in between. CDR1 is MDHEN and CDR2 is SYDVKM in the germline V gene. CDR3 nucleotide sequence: TGTGCCAGCAGGCCCAGGTCCTCTGGAAACACCATATATTTT. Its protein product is CASRPRSSGNTIYF.

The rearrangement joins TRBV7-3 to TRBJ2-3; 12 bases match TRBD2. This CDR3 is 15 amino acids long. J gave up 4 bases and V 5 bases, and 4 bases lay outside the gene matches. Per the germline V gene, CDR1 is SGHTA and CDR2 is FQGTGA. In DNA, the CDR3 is TGTGCCAGCAGCCGACTAGCGGGAGTGCCAGATACGCAGTATTTT. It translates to CASSRLAGVPDTQYF.

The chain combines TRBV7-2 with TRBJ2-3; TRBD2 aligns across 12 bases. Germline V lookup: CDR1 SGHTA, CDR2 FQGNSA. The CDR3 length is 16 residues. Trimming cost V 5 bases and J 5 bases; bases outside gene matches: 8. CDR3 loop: CASSVSSGGAIDTQYF. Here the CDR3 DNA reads TGTGCCAGCAGCGTCTCTAGCGGGGGGGCAATAGATACGCAGTATTTT.

The chain's CDR3 is CASTPAGDTDTQYF. CDR3 DNA: TGCGCCAGCACCCCAGCGGGGGACACAGATACGCAGTATTTT. The chain recombines TRBV10-2 with TRBJ2-3, with TRBD2 matching 8 bases. The junction had 5 bases not matched to a gene; V was cut back by 7 bases and J by 2 bases. The CDR3 is 14 residues long. Germline V gene data show CDR1 as WSHSY and CDR2 as SAAADI.

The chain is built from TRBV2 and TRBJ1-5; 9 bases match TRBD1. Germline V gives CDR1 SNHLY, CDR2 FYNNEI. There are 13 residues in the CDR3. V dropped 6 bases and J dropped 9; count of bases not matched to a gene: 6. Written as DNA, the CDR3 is TGTGCCAGCAGACGGACAGGGGCGCTGCCCCAGCATTTT. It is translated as CASRRTGALPQHF.